This T cell receptor (beta chain) derives from a study of naive and memory T cell subsets. Broader study findings: Over 85% of naive TCR sequences appeared only once, unlike memory subsets. Gini index rose across naive, CM, EM and EMRA in CD4 and CD8. Possibly reflecting memory cells re-expressing CD45RA, a few larger clonotypes occurred in naive repertoires, especially CD8.

This clonotype came up a few times. What it binds is unknown. Two oligonucleotides, mixed equimolar, formed the beta constant-region primer covering TRBC1 and TRBC2. Four rounds of PCR amplified the ligated cDNA using nested alpha and beta constant-region primers plus SP2. Ligation attached a single-stranded oligonucleotide with a 12-nucleotide UMI and the SP2 primer to the cDNA 3' end. From the UMI-ligation and nested PCR reads, TCRdb called clonotypes with MiXCR, one entry per CDR3 protein. The table records roughly 99,000 distinct CDR3 sequences, roughly 10% of them present only once. The germline CDR1 and CDR2 sequences are LGHNA and YSLEER. The CDR3 has 14 residues. The junction had 4 bases not matched to a gene; V was cut back by 0 bases and J by 5 bases.

J is TRBJ2-7 and V is TRBV4-3; 7 bases map to TRBD2. The TCR sequence derives from a human donor in good health. Sequencing was done on a sample of naive CD4+ T cells from blood. CDR3 sequence: CASSQDRGRDEQYF. CDR3 nucleotide sequence: TGCGCCAGCAGCCAAGATCGAGGGAGGGACGAGCAGTACTTC.